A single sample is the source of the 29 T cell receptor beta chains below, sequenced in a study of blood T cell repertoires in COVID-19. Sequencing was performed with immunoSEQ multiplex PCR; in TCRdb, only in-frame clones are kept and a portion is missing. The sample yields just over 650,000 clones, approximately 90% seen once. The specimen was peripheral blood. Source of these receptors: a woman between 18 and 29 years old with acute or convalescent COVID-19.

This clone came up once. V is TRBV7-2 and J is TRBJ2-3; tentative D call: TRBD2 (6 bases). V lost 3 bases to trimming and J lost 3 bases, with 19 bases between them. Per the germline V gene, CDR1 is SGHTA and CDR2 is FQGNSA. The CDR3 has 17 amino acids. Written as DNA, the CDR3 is TGTGCCAGCAGCTTTGGTGCGGGGCTAGCAAGGACAGATACGCAGTATTTT. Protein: CASSFGAGLARTDTQYF. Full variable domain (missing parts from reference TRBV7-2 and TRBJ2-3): GAGVSQSPSNKVTEKGKDVELRCDPISGHTALYWYRQSLGQGLEFLIYFQGNSAPDKSGLPSDRFSAERTGGSVSTLTIQRTQQEDSAVYLCASSFGAGLARTDTQYFGPGTRLTVL.

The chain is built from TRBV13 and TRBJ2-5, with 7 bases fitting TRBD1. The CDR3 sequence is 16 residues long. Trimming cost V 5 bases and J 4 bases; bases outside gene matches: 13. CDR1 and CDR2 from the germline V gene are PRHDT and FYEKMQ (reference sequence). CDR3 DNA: TGTGCCAGCAGCACCGGAATGACAGGGCAGGGAGAGACCCAGTACTTC. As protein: CASSTGMTGQGETQYF.

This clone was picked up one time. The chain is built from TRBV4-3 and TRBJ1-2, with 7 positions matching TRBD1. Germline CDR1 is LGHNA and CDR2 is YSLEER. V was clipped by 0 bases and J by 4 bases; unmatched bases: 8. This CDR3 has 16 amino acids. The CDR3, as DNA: TGCGCCAGCAGCCAAGATCGTTCAGGGGGTTTCTATGGCTACACCTTC. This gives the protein CASSQDRSGGFYGYTF.

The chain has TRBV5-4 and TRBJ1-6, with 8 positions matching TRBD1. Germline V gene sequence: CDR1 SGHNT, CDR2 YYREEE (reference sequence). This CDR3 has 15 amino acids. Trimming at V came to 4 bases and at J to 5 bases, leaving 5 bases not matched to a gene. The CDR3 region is CASSLDRGHNSPLHF. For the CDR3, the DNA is TGTGCCAGCAGCCTAGACAGGGGCCATAATTCACCCCTCCACTTT.

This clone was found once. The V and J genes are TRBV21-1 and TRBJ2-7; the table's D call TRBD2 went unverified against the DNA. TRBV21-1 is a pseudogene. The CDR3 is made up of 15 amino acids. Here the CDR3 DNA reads TGTGCCAGCAGAACAGAACTAGCGGGGGGTGAGGAGCAGTACTTC. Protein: CASRTELAGGEEQYF.

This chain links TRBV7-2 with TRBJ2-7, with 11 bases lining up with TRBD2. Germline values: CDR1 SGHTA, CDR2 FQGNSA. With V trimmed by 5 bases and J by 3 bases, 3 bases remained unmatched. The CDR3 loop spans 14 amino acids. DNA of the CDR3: TGTGCCAGCAGCCGCGGGACTAGCGGCTACGAGCAGTACTTC. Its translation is CASSRGTSGYEQYF.

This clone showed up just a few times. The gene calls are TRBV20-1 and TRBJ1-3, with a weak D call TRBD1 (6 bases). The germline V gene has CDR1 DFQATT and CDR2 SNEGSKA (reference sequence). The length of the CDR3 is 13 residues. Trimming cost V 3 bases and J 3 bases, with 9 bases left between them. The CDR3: CSASRGGGNTIYF. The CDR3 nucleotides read TGCAGTGCTAGTAGGGGGGGTGGAAACACCATATATTTT.

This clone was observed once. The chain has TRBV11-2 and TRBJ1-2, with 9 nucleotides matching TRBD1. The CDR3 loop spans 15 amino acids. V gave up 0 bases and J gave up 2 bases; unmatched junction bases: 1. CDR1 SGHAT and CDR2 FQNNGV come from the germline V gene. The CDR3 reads CASSLETGGNYGYTF. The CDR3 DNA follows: TGTGCCAGCAGCTTAGAGACAGGGGGAAACTATGGCTACACCTTC.

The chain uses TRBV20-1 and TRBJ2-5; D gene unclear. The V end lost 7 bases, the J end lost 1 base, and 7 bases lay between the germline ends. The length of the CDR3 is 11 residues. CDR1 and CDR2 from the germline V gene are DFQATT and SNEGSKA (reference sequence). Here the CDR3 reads CSGGIQETQYF. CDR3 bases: TGCAGTGGTGGCATCCAAGAGACCCAGTACTTC.

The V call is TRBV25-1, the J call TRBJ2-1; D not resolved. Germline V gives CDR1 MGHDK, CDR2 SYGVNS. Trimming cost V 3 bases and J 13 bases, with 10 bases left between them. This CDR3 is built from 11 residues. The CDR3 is CASSDTIHQFF. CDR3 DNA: TGTGCCAGCAGTGACACAATTCACCAGTTCTTC.

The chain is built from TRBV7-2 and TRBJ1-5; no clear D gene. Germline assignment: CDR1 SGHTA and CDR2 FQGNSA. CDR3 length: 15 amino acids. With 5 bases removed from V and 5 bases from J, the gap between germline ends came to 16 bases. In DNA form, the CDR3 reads TGTGCCAGCAGCCCCGGGTTGGGGAGGGATCAGCCCCAGCATTTT. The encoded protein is CASSPGLGRDQPQHF.

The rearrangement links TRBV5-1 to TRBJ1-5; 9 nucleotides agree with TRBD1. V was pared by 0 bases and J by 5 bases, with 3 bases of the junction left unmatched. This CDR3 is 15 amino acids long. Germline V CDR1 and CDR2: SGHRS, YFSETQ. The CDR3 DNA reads TGCGCCAGCAGCTTGGACAGGGGGCAGGATCAGCCCCAGCATTTT. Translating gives CASSLDRGQDQPQHF.

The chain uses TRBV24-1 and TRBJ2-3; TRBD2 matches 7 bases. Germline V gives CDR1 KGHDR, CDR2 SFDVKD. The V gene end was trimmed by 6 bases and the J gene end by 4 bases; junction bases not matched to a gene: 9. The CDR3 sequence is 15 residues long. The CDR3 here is CATSLQAGRSDTQYF. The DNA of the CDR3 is TGTGCCACCAGTCTACAAGCGGGGAGGTCAGATACGCAGTATTTT.

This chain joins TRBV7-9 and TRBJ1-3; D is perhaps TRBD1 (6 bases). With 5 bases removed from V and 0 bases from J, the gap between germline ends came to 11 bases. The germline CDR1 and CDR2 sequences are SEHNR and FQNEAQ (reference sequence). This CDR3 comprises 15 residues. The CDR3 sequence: CASSPQGSSGNTIYF. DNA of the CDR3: TGTGCCAGCAGCCCACAGGGAAGCTCTGGAAACACCATATATTTT.

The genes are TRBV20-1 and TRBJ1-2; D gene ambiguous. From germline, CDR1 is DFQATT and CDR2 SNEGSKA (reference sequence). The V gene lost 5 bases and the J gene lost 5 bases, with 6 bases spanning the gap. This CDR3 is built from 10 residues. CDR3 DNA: TGCAGTGCTCAACTATATGGCTACACCTTC. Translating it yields CSAQLYGYTF.

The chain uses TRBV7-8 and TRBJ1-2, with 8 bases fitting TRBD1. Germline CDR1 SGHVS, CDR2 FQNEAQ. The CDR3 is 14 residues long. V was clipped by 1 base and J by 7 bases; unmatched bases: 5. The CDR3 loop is CASSLGTGWGGYTF. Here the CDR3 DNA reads TGTGCCAGCAGCTTAGGGACAGGGTGGGGTGGCTACACCTTC.

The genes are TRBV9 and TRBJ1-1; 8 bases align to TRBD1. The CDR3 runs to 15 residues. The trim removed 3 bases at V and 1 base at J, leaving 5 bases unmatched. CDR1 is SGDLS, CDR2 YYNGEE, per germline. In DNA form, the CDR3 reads TGTGCCAGCAGCGCCAGACAGGGGTGGAACACTGAAGCTTTCTTT. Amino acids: CASSARQGWNTEAFF.

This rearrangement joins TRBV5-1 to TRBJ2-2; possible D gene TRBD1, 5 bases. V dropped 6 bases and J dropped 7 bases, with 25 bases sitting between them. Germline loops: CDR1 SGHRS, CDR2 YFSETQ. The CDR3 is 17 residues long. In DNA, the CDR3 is TGCGCCAGCACCACGGGTGGGGCCGTGCAAAGGGGCGGGGAGCTGTTTTTT. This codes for CASTTGGAVQRGGELFF.

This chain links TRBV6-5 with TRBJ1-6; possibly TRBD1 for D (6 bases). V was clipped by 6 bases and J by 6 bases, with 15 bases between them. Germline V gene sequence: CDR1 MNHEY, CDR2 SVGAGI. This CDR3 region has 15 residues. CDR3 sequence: CASRIQGNLNSPLHF. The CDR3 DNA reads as TGTGCCAGCAGGATACAGGGAAATCTTAATTCACCCCTCCACTTT.

The CDR3 sequence: CASSYKSGGAEAFF. The CDR3 DNA reads as TGTGCCAGCAGTTACAAGAGCGGAGGGGCTGAAGCTTTCTTT. The rearrangement uses TRBV6-5 and TRBJ1-1; a weak D match, TRBD1 (5 bases). V was cut by 2 bases and J by 6 bases, with 13 bases left in between. The V gene's germline CDR1 is MNHEY and CDR2 SVGAGI. This CDR3 contains 14 residues.

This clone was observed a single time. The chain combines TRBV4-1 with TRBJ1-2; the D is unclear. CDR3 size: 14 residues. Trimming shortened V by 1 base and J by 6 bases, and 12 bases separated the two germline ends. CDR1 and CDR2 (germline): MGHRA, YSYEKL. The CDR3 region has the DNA TGCGCCAGCAGCCAAGTCGGACTGGGCCATGGCTACACCTTC. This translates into CASSQVGLGHGYTF.

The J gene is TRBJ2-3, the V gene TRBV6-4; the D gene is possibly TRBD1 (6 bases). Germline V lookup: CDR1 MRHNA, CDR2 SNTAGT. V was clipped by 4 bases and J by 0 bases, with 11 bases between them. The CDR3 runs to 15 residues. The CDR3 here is CASSAGTPSTDTQYF. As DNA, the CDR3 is TGTGCCAGCAGTGCGGGGACACCTAGCACAGATACGCAGTATTTT.

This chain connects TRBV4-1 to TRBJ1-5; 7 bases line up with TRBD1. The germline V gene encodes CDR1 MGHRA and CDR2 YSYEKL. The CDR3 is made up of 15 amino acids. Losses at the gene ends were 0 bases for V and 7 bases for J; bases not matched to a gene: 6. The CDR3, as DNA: TGCGCCAGCAGCCAAGAAAGGGGGCCGAGGCAGCCCCAGCATTTT. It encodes CASSQERGPRQPQHF.

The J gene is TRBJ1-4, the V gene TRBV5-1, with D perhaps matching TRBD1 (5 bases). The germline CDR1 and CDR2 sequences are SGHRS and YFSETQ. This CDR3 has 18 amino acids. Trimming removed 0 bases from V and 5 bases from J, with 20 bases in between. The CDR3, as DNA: TGCGCCAGCAGCTTGGCCTTGGGGAAGGGGCTAACAAATGAAAAACTGTTTTTT. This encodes CASSLALGKGLTNEKLFF.

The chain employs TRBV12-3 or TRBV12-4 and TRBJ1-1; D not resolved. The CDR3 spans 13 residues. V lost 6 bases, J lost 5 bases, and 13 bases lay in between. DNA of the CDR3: TGTGCCAGCAGAATTGGAGGGTTTACTGAAGCTTTCTTT. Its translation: CASRIGGFTEAFF.

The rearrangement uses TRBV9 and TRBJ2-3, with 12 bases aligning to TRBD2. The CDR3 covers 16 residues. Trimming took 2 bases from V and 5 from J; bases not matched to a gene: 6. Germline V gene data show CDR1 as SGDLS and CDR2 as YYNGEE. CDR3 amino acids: CASSVTSSGGGDTQYF. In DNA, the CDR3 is TGTGCCAGCAGCGTCACTTCTAGCGGGGGGGGAGATACGCAGTATTTT.

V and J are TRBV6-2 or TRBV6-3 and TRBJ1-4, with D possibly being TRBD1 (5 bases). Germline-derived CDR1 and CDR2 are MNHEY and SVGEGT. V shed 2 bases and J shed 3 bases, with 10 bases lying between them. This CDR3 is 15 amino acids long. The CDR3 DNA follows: TGTGCCAGCAGTTACCCCGGACAAGCTAATGAAAAACTGTTTTTT. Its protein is CASSYPGQANEKLFF.

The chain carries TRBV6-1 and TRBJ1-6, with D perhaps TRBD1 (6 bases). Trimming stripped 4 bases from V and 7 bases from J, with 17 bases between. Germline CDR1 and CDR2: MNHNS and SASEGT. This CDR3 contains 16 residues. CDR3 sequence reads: CASSVSGAWTNSPLHF. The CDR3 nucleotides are TGTGCCAGCAGTGTCTCAGGGGCCTGGACCAATTCACCCCTCCACTTT.

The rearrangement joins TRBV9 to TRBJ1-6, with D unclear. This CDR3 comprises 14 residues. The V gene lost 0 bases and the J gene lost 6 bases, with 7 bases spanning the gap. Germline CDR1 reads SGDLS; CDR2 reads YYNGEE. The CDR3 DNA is TGTGCCAGCAGCGTAGTGGCAGTTAATTCACCCCTCCACTTT. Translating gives CASSVVAVNSPLHF.